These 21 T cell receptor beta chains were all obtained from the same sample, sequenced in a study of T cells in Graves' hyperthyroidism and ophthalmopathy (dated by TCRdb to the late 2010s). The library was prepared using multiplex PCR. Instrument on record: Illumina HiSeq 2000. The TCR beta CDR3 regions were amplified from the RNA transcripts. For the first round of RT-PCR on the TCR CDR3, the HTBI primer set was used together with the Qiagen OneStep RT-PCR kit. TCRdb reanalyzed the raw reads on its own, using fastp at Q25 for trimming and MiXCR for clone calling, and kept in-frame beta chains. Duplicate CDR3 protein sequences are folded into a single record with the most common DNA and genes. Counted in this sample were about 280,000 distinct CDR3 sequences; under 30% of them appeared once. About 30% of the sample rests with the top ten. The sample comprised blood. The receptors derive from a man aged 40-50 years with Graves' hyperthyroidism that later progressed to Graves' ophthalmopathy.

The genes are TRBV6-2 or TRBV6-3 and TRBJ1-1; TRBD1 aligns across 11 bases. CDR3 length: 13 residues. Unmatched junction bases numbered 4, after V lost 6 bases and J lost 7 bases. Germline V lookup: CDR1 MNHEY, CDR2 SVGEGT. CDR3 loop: CASRDRGRGEAFF. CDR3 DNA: TGTGCCAGCAGGGACAGGGGGCGCGGTGAAGCTTTCTTT.

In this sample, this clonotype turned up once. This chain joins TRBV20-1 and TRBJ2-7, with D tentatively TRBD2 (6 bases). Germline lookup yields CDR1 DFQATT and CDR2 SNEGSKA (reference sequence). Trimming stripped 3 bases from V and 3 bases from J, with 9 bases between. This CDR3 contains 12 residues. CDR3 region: CSASRRDYEQYF. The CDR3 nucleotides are TGCAGTGCTAGTCGGCGGGACTACGAGCAGTACTTC.

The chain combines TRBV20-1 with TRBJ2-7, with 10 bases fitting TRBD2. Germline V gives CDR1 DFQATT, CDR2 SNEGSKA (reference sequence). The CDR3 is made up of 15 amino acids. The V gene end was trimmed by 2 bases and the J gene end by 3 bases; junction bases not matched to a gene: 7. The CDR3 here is CSARPGTSADYEQYF. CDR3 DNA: TGCAGTGCTAGACCTGGGACTAGCGCCGACTACGAGCAGTACTTC.

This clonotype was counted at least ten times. The CDR3 DNA is TGTGCCAGCAGTTCCCCCTGGGCCCCAGGAGAGCAGTACTTC. Translation gives CASSSPWAPGEQYF. The chain employs TRBV6-5 and TRBJ2-7; D gene ambiguous. Trimming took off 4 bases at V and 7 bases at J, with 17 bases between the two ends. CDR1 MNHEY and CDR2 SVGAGI come from the germline V gene. The CDR3 length is 14 residues.

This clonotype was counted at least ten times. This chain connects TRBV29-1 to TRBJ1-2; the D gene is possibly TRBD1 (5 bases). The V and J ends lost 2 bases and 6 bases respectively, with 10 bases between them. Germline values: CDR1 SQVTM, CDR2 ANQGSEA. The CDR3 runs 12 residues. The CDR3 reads CSVESWGDGYTF. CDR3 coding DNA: TGCAGCGTTGAATCTTGGGGGGATGGCTACACCTTC.

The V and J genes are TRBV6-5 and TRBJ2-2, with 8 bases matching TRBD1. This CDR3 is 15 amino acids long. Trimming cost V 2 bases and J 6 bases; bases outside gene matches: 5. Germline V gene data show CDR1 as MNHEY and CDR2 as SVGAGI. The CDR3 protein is CASSYIGQGAGELFF. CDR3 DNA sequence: TGTGCCAGCAGTTACATAGGACAGGGCGCCGGGGAGCTGTTTTTT.

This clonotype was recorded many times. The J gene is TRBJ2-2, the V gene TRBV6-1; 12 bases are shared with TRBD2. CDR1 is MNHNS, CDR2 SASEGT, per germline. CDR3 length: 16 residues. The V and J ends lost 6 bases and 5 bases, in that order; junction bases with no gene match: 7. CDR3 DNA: TGTGCCAGCAGGATCGGACTAGCGGGAATTACCGGGGAGCTGTTTTTT. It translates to CASRIGLAGITGELFF.

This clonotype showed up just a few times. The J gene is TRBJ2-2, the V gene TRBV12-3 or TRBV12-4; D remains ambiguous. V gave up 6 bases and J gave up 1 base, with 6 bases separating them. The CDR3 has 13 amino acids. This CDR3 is CASSLENTGELFF. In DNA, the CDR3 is TGTGCCAGCAGCCTAGAGAACACCGGGGAGCTGTTTTTT.

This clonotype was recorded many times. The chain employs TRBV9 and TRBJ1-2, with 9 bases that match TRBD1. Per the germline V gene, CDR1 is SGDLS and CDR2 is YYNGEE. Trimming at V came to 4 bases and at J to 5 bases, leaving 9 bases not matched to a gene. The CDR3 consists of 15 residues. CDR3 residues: CASSINEGTGYGYTF. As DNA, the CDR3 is TGTGCCAGCAGCATAAACGAAGGGACAGGGTATGGCTACACCTTC. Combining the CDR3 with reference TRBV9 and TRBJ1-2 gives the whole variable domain DSGVTQTPKHLITATGQRVTLRCSPRSGDLSVYWYQQSLDQGLQFLIQYYNGEERAKGNILERFSAQQFPDLHSELNLSSLELGDSALYFCASSINEGTGYGYTFGSGTRLTVV.

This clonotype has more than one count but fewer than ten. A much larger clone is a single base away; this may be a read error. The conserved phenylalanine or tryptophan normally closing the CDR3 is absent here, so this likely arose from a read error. The DNA of the CDR3 is TGTGCCAGCAGCGGAAGGACTAGCGGGAGCGCTCCGAGCTCCTACGAGCAGTACCTC. Residues: CASSGRTSGSAPSSYEQYL. V gene TRBV11-2 combines with J gene TRBJ2-7; 13 positions match TRBD2. Germline V gene sequence: CDR1 SGHAT, CDR2 FQNNGV. V was clipped by 5 bases and J by 0 bases; unmatched bases: 13. This CDR3 is built from 19 residues.

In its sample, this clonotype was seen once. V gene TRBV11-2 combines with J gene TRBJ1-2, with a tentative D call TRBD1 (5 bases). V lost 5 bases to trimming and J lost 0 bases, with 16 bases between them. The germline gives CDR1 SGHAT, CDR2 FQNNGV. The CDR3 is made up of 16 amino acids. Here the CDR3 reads CASSGGGGQSNYGYTF. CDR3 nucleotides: TGTGCCAGCAGCGGAGGTGGAGGACAATCTAACTATGGCTACACCTTC.

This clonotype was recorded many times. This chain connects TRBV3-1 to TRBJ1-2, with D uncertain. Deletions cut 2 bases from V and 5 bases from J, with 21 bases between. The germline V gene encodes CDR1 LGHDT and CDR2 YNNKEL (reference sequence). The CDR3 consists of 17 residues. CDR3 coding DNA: TGTGCCAGCAGCCAAAATCTAGGGAGTTGGTCCAATTATGGCTACACCTTC. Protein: CASSQNLGSWSNYGYTF.

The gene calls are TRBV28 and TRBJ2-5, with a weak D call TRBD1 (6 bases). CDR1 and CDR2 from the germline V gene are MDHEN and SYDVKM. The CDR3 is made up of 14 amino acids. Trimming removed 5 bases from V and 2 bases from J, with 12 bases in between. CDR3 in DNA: TGTGCCAGCAGTCCTCAGGGGCTACAAGAGACCCAGTACTTC. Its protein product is CASSPQGLQETQYF.

In DNA, the CDR3 is TGTGCCAGCCCAACGGGGGGAGAAGGCTACACCTTC. Protein product: CASPTGGEGYTF. The chain recombines TRBV18 with TRBJ1-2; D possibly corresponds to TRBD1 (5 bases). The germline V gene encodes CDR1 KGHSH and CDR2 LQKENI. Deletions cut 8 bases from V and 8 bases from J, with 15 bases between. This CDR3 spans 12 amino acids.

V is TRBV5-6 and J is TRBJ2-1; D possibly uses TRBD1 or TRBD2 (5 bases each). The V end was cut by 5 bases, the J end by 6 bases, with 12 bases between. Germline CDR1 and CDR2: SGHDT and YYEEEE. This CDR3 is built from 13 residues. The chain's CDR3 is CASSLPGTNEQFF. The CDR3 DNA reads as TGTGCCAGCAGTCTCCCGGGGACCAATGAGCAGTTCTTC. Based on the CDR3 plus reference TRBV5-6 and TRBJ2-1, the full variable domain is DAGVTQSPTHLIKTRGQQVTLRCSPKSGHDTVSWYQQALGQGPQFIFQYYEEEERQRGNFPDRFSGHQFPNYSSELNVNALLLGDSALYLCASSLPGTNEQFFGPGTRLTVL.

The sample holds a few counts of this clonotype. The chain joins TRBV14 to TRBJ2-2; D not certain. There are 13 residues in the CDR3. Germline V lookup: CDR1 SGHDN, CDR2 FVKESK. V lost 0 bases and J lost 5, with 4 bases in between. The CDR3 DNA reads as TGTGCCAGCAGCCAAGATTGGACCGGGGAGCTGTTTTTT. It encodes CASSQDWTGELFF.

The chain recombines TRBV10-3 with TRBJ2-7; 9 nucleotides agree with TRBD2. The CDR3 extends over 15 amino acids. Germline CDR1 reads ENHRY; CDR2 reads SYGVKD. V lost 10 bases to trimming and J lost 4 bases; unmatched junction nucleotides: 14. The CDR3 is CATNRREGTRYEQYF. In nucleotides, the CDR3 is TGTGCCACCAATCGGCGGGAGGGGACGAGGTACGAGCAGTACTTC.

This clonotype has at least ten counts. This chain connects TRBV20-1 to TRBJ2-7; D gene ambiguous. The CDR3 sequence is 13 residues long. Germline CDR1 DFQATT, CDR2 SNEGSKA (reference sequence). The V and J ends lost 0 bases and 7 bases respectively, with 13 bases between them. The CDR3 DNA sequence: TGCAGTGCTAGAGATCCGAGTGGCTTTGAGCAGTACTTC. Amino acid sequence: CSARDPSGFEQYF.

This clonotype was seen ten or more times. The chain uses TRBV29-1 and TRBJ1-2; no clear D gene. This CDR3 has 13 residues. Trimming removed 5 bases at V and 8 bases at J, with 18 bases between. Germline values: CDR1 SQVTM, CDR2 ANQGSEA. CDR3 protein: CSVRIGNADGYTF. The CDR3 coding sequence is TGCAGCGTTCGGATCGGGAACGCCGACGGCTACACCTTC.

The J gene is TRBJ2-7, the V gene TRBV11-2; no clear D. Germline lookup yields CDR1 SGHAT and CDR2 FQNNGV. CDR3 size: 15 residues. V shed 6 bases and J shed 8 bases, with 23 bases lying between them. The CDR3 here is CASRPGRGRISQQYF. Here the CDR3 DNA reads TGTGCCAGCAGACCGGGCCGAGGACGGATTAGTCAGCAGTACTTC.

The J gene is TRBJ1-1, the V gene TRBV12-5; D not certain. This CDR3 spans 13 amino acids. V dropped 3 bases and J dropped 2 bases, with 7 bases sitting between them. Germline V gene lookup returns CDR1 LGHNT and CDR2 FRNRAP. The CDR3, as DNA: TGTGCTAGTGGTTTAGATCCCAACACTGAAGCTTTCTTT. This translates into CASGLDPNTEAFF.